This TCR beta chain was recorded in a study of blood T cell repertoires in COVID-19. As originally analysed: How many nucleated cells were present was estimated from reference gene primer amplification. Generated by immunoSEQ multiplex PCR, the TCRdb table keeps only in-frame clones and is missing some. The DNA was the basis for D and trimming; V, J and clone size are from that table. Among 100,000 to 150,000 clones listed, approximately 71% were seen once. Germline loops: CDR1 SGHDT, CDR2 YYEEEE. V trimming: 1 base; J trimming: 2 bases; junction bases outside the gene matches: 7. The CDR3 length is 16 residues.

The gene calls are TRBV5-6 and TRBJ1-2; 8 nucleotides line up with TRBD1. The sequence derives from a woman in her 70s with acute or convalescent COVID-19. Material for sequencing was peripheral blood. In DNA form, the CDR3 reads TGTGCCAGCAGCTTGCCGTTTGGACAGGGAAACTATGGCTACACCTTC. Translation: CASSLPFGQGNYGYTF.